This T cell receptor beta chain emerged from a study of STAT5B mutations in CD4+ large granular lymphocyte leukemia. Study-wide results and limits: Compared with healthy controls (2/35), patient top clones favored TRBV06 (8/27). Without putative leukemic clones, patient CD4-sorted repertoires remained more clonal than healthy CD4+ repertoires.

A single count supports this clone. Its antigen is not known. The assay was immunoSEQ multiplex PCR, and TCRdb's table has in-frame clones only and misses some. This table holds fewer than 30,000 clones, around 80% found once. Trimming cost V 9 bases and J 6 bases, with 17 bases left between them. Per the germline V gene, CDR1 is ENHRY and CDR2 is SYGVKD. The CDR3 covers 13 residues. The chain carries TRBV10-3 and TRBJ2-5, with D perhaps being TRBD1 or TRBD2 (6 bases each). Sequenced: CD4+ T cells from blood buffy coats. This TCR was sampled from a human donor in good health. The chain's CDR3 is CAIVGGGSKTQYF. The CDR3 DNA sequence: TGTGCCATTGTAGGAGGGGGGTCAAAGACCCAGTACTTC.